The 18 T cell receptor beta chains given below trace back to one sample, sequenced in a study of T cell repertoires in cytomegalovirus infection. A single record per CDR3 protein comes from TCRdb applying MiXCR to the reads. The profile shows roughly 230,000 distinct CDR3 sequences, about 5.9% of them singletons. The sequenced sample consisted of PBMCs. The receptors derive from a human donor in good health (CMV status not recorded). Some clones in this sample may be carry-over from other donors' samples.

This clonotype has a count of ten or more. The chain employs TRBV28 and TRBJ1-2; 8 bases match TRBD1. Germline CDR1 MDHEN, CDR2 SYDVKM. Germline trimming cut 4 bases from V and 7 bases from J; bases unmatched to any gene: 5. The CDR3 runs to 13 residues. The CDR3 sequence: CASSYQGARGYTF. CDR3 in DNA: TGTGCCAGCAGTTACCAGGGGGCGCGTGGCTACACCTTC.

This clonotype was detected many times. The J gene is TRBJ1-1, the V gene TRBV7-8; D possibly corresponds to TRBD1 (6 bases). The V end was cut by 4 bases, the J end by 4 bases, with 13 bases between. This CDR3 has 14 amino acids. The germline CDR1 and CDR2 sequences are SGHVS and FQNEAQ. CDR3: CASSSGAGVTEAFF. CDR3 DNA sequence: TGTGCCAGCAGCTCAGGGGCGGGGGTCACTGAAGCTTTCTTT.

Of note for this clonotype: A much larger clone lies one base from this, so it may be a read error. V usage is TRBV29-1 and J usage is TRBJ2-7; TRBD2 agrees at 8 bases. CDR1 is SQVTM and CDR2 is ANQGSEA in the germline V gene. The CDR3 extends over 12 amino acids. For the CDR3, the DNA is TGCAACGTTGACGGGGGGGGGGTGGAGCAGTACTTC. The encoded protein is CNVDGGGVEQYF.

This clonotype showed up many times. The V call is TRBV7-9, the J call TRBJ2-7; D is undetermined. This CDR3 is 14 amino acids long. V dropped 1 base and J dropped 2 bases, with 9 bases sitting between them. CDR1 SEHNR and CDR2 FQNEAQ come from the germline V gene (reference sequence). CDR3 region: CASSLGTATYEQYF. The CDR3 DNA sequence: TGTGCCAGCAGCTTAGGGACGGCTACCTACGAGCAGTACTTC.

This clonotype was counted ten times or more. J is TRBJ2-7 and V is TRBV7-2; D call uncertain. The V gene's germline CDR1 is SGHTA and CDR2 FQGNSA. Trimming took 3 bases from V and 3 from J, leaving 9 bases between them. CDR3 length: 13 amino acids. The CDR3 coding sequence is TGTGCCAGCAGCTTCAGGCTAGACTACGAGCAGTACTTC. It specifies CASSFRLDYEQYF.

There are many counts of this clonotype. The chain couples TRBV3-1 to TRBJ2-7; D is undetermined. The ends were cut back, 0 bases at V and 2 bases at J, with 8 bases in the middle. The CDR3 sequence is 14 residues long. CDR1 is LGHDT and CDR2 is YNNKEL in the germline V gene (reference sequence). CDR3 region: CASSQDLITYEQYF. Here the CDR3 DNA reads TGTGCCAGCAGCCAAGATCTGATTACCTACGAGCAGTACTTC.

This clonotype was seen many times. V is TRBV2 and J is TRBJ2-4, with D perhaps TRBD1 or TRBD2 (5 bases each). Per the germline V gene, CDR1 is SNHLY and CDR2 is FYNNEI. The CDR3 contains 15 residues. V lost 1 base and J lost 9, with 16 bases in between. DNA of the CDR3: TGTGCCAGCAGTGAAGATCCCTGGGACCCGCTCATTCAGTACTTC. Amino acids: CASSEDPWDPLIQYF.

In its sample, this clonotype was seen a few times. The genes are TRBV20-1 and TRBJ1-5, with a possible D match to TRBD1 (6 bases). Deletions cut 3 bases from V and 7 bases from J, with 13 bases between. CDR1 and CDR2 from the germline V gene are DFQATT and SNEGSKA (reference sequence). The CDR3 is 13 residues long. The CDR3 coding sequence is TGCAGTGCTAGCACAGGGAGGAACCAGCCCCAGCATTTT. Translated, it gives CSASTGRNQPQHF.

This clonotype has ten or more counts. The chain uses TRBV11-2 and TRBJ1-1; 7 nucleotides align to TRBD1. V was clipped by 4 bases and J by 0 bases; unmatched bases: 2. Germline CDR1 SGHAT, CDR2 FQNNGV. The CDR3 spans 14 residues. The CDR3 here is CASSYGTVNTEAFF. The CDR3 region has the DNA TGTGCCAGCAGCTATGGGACAGTGAACACTGAAGCTTTCTTT.

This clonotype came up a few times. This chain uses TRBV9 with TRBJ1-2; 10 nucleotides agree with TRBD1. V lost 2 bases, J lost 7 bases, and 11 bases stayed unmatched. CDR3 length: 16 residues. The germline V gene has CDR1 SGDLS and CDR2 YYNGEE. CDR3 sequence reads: CASSVGTGALSGGYTF. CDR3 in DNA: TGTGCCAGCAGCGTCGGGACAGGGGCCTTGTCGGGTGGCTACACCTTC.

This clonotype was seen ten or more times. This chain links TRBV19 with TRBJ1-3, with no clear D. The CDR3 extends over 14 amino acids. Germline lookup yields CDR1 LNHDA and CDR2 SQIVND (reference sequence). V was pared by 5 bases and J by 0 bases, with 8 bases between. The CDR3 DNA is TGTGCCAGTAGTGAGAACTCCTCTGGAAACACCATATATTTT. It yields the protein CASSENSSGNTIYF.

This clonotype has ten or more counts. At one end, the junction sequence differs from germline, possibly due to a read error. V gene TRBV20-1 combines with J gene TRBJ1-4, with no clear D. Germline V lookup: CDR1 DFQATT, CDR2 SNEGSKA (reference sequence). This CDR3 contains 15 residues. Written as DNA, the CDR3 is TGCAGTGCCAGAGGCTTGGGGTTTGCTAATGAAAAACTGTTTTTT. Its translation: CSARGLGFANEKLFF.

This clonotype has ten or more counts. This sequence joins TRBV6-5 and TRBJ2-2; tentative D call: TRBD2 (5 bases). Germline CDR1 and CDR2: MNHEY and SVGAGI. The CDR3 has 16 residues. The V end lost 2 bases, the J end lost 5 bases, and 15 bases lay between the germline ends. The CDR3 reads CASSYGETYLTGELFF. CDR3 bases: TGTGCCAGCAGTTACGGGGAGACATATCTAACCGGGGAGCTGTTTTTT.

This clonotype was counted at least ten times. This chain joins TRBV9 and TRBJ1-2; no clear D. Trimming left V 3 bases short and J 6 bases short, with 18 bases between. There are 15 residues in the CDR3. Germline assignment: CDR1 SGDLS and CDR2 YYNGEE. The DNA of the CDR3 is TGTGCCAGCAGCGCCAACCCCCTGGGTGGAGATGGCTACACCTTC. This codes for CASSANPLGGDGYTF.

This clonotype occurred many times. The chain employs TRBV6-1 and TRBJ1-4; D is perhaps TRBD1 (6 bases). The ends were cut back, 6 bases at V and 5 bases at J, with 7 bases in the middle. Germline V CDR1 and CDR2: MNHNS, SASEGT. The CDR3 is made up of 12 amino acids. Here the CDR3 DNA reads TGTGCCAGCAGAGGGGGGAATGAAAAACTGTTTTTT. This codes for CASRGGNEKLFF.

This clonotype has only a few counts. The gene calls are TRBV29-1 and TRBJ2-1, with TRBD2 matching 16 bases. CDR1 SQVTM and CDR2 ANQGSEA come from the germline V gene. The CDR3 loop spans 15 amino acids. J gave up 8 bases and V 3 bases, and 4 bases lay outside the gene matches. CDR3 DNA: TGCAGCGTTGAGGGACTAGCGGGGGGGTCGGATGAGCAGTTCTTC. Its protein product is CSVEGLAGGSDEQFF.

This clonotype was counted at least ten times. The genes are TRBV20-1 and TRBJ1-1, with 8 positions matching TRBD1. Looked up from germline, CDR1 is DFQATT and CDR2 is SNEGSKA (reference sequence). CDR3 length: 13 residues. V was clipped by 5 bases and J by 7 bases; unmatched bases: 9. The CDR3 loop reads CSALLRGTGEAFF. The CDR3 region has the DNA TGCAGTGCTCTCCTCAGGGGGACAGGTGAAGCTTTCTTT.

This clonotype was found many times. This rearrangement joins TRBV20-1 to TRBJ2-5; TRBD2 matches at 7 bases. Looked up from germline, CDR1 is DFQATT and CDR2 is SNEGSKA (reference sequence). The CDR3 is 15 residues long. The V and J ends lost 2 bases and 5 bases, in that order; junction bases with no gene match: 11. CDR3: CSARYGTTSGETQYF. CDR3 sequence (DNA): TGCAGTGCTAGATATGGGACTACCTCTGGGGAGACCCAGTACTTC.